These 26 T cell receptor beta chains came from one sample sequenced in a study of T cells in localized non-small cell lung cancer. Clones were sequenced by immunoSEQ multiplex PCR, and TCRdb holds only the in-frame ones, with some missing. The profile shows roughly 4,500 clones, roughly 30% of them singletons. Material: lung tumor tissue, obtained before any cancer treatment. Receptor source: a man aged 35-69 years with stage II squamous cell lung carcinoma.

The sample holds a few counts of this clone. As DNA, the CDR3 is TGCAGCGTTGAAGGAAGGCAGGCCCGGGGCGAGCAGTACTTC. Amino acid sequence: CSVEGRQARGEQYF. V gene TRBV29-1 combines with J gene TRBJ2-7; the D gene is possibly TRBD2 (5 bases). CDR3 size: 14 residues. Germline CDR1 and CDR2: SQVTM and ANQGSEA. V gave up 1 base and J gave up 6 bases, with 16 bases separating them.

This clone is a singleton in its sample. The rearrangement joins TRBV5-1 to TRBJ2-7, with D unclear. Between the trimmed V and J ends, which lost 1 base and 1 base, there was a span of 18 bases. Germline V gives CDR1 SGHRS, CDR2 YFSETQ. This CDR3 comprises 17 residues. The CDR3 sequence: CASSLQTSKVVSYEQYF. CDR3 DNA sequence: TGCGCCAGCAGCTTGCAAACCTCCAAAGTAGTATCCTACGAGCAGTACTTC.

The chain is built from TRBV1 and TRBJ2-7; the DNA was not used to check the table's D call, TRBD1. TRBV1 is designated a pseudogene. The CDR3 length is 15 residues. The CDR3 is CASSQDQQGMREQYF. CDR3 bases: TGCGCCAGCAGCCAAGACCAACAGGGAATGCGCGAGCAGTACTTC.

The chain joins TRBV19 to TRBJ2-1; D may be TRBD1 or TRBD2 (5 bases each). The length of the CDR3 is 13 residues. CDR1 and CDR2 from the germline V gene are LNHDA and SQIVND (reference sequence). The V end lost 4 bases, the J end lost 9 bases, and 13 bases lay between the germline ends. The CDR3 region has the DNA TGTGCCAGTAGTAAGAGGGGAGACGGTGAGCAGTTCTTC. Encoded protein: CASSKRGDGEQFF.

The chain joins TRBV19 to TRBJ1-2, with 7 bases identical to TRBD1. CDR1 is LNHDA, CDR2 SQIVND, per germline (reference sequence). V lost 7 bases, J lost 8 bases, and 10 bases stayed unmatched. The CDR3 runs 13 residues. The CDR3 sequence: CASTPDRMRGYTF. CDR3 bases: TGTGCCAGTACCCCGGACAGGATGCGAGGCTACACCTTC.

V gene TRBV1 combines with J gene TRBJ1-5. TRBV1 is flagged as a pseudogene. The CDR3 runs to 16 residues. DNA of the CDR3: TGCGCCAGCAGCCAAGATCCTGGTAACGGGAATCAGCCCCAGCATTTT. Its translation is CASSQDPGNGNQPQHF.

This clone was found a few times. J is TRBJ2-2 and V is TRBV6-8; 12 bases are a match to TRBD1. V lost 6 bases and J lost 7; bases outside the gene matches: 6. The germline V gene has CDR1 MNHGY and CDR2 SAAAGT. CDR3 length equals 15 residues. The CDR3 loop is CASRGTGGSGGELFF. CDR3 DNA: TGTGCCAGCAGAGGGACAGGGGGCTCTGGCGGGGAGCTGTTTTTT.

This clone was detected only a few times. In nucleotides, the CDR3 is TGTGCCTGGACATCACCATGGGAATGGAAGACAGATACGCAGTATTTT. It is translated as CAWTSPWEWKTDTQYF. The chain recombines TRBV30 with TRBJ2-3; D is uncertain. V dropped 4 bases and J dropped 3 bases, with 20 bases sitting between them. The CDR3 covers 16 residues. Germline-derived CDR1 and CDR2 are GTSNPN and SVGIG (reference sequence).

The CDR3 DNA sequence: TGTGCCAGCTCCTTGACCGAGAGCTCCTACGAGCAGTACTTC. As protein: CASSLTESSYEQYF. This chain connects TRBV25-1 to TRBJ2-7; D remains ambiguous. Trimming shortened V by 8 bases and J by 0 bases, and 14 bases separated the two germline ends. This CDR3 contains 14 residues. Germline CDR1 MGHDK, CDR2 SYGVNS.

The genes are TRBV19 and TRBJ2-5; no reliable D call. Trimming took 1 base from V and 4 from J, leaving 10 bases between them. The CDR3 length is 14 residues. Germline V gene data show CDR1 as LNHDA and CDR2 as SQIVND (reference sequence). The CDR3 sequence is CASSIVGSGETQYF. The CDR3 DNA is TGTGCCAGTAGTATAGTGGGATCGGGAGAGACCCAGTACTTC.

The DNA of the CDR3 is TGCGCCAGCAGCGGTGACAGCGATTTTTACTATGGCTACACCTTC. Protein product: CASSGDSDFYYGYTF. V is TRBV5-1 and J is TRBJ1-2, with D perhaps TRBD1 (5 bases). Trimming stripped 4 bases from V and 3 bases from J, with 16 bases between. The CDR3 has 15 amino acids. Germline V gene sequence: CDR1 SGHRS, CDR2 YFSETQ.

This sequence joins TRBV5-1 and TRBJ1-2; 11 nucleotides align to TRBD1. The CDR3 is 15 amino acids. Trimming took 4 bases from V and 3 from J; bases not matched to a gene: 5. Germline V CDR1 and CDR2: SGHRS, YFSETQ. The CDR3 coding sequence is TGCGCCAGCAGCGATGGGACAGGGGGAGACTATGGCTACACCTTC. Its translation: CASSDGTGGDYGYTF.

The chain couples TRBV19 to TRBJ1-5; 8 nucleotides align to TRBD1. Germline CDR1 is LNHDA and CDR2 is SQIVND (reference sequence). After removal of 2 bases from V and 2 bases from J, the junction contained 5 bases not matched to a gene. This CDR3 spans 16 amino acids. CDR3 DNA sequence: TGTGCCAGTAGTATAATAGCGACAGGGGGCAATCAGCCCCAGCATTTT. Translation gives CASSIIATGGNQPQHF. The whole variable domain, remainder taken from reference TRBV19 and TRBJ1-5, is DGGITQSPKYLFRKEGQNVTLSCEQNLNHDAMYWYRQDPGQGLRLIYYSQIVNDFQKGDIAEGYSVSREKKESFPLTVTSAQKNPTAFYLCASSIIATGGNQPQHFGDGTRLSIL.

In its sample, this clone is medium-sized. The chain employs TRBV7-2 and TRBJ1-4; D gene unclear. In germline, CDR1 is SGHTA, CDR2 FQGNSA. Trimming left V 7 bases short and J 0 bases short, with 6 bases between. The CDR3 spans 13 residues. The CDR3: CASTKTTNEKLFF. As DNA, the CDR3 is TGTGCCAGCACCAAGACAACTAATGAAAAACTGTTTTTT.

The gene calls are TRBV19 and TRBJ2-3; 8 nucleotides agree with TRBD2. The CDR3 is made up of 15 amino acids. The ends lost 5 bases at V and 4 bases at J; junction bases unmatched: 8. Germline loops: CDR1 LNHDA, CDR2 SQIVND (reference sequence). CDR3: CASSQGLAWADTQYF. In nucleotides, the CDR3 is TGTGCCAGTAGTCAAGGACTAGCTTGGGCAGATACGCAGTATTTT.

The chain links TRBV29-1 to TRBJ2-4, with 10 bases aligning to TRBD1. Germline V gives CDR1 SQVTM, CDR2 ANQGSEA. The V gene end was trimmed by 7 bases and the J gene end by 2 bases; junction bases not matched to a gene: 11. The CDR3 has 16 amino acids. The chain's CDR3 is CSAHVPGQGTKNIQYF. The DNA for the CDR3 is TGCAGCGCTCATGTCCCGGGACAGGGGACCAAAAACATTCAGTACTTC.

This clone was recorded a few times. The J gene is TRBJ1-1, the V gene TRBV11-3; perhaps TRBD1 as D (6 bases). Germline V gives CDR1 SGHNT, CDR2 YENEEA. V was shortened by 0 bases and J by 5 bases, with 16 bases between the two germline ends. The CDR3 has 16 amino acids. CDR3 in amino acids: CASSLEVGGGGTEAFF. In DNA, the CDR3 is TGTGCCAGCAGCTTAGAGGTCGGCGGGGGCGGGACTGAAGCTTTCTTT.

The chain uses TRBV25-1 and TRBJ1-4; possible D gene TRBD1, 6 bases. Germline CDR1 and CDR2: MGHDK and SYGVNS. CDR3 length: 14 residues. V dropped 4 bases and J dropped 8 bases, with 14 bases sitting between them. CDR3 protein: CASSVLRGREKLFF. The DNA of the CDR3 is TGTGCCAGCAGTGTCCTACGGGGGCGCGAAAAACTGTTTTTT.

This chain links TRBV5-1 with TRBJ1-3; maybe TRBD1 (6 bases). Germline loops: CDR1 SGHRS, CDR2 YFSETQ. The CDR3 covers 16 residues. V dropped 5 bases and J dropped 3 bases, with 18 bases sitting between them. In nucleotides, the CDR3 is TGCGCCAGCAGGCCGATGATCGGGGGGCTTGGAAACACCATATATTTT. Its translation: CASRPMIGGLGNTIYF.

The CDR3 reads CSVSTSALGEQYF. CDR3 in DNA: TGCAGCGTATCGACTAGCGCCCTCGGGGAGCAGTACTTC. The rearrangement uses TRBV29-1 and TRBJ2-7, with TRBD2 matching over 8 bases. Trimming at V came to 6 bases and at J to 7 bases, leaving 11 bases not matched to a gene. From germline, CDR1 is SQVTM and CDR2 ANQGSEA. This CDR3 contains 13 residues.

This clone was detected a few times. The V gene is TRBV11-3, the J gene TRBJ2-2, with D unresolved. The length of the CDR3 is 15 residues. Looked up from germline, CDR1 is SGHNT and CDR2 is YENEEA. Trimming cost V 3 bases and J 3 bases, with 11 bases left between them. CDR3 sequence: CASSLVDRHTGELFF. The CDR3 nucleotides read TGTGCCAGCAGCTTGGTAGACCGCCACACCGGGGAGCTGTTTTTT. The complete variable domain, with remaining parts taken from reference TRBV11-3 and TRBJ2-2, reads EAGVVQSPRYKIIEKKQPVAFWCNPISGHNTLYWYLQNLGQGPELLIRYENEEAVDDSQLPKDRFSAERLKGVDSTLKIQPAELGDSAVYLCASSLVDRHTGELFFGEGSRLTVL.

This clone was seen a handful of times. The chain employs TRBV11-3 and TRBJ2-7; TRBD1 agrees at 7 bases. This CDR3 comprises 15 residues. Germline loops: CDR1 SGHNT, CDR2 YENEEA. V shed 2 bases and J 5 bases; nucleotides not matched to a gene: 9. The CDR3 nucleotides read TGTGCCAGCAGCTTAAGATCGGGACAGAGCCACGAGCAGTACTTC. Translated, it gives CASSLRSGQSHEQYF.

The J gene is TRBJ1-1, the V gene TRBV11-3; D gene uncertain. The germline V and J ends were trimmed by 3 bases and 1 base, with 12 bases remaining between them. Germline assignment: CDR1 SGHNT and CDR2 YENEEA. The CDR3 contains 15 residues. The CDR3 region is CASSLGPHENTEAFF. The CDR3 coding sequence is TGTGCCAGCAGCTTGGGCCCTCATGAGAACACTGAAGCTTTCTTT. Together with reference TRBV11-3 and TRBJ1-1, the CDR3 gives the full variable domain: EAGVVQSPRYKIIEKKQPVAFWCNPISGHNTLYWYLQNLGQGPELLIRYENEEAVDDSQLPKDRFSAERLKGVDSTLKIQPAELGDSAVYLCASSLGPHENTEAFFGQGTRLTVV.

CDR3 coding DNA: TGCGCCAGCAGCCCCTTAGTCGGTGGGACAGGGATGTTAAATGGCTACACCTTC. This gives the protein CASSPLVGGTGMLNGYTF. The V gene is TRBV5-1, the J gene TRBJ1-2; 9 nucleotides agree with TRBD1. V lost 4 bases and J lost 6; bases outside the gene matches: 19. CDR3 length equals 18 residues. In germline, CDR1 is SGHRS, CDR2 YFSETQ.

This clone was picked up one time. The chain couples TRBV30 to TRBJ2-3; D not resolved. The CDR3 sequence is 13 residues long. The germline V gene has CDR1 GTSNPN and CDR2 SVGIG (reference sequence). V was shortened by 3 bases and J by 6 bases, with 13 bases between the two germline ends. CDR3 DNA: TGTGCCTGGAGGGTCAGCCCTCAGGATACGCAGTATTTT. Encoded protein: CAWRVSPQDTQYF.

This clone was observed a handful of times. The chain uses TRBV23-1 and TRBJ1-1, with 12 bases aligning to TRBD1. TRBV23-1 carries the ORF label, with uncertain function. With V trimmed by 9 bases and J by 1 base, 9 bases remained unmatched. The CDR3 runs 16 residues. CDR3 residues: CARNRDRGHSNTEAFF. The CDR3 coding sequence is TGCGCCAGGAACCGGGACAGGGGGCATTCGAACACTGAAGCTTTCTTT.